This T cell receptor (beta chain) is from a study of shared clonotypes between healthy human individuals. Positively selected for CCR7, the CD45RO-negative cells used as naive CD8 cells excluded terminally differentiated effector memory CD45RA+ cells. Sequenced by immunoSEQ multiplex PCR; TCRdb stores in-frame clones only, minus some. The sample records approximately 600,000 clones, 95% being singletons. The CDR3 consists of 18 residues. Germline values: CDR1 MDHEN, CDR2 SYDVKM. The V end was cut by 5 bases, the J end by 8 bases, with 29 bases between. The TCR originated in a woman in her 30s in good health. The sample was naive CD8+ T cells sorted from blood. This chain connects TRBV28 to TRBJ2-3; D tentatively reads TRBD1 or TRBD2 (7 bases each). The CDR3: CASSTAPAQRDSVGTQYF. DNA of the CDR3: TGTGCCAGCAGTACAGCCCCGGCCCAGCGGGACAGCGTCGGTACGCAGTATTTT. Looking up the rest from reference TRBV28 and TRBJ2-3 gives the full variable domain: DVKVTQSSRYLVKRTGEKVFLECVQDMDHENMFWYRQDPGLGLRLIYFSYDVKMKEKGDIPEGYSVSREKKERFSLILESASTNQTSMYLCASSTAPAQRDSVGTQYFGPGTRLTVL.